This TCR beta chain derives from a study of blood T cells in healthy people across ages. Study results and limitations: Older age went with lower TCR beta diversity per million T cells, in a roughly linear way. TCR beta diversity correlated strongly with naive T cell percentage.

Isolating PBMCs gave at least 7 million of these cells per sample. Together with a sample-barcoded 5' primer, a J-beta primer mix was included in a second PCR lasting roughly 6 to 12 cycles. TCRdb re-derived calls from the 5' RACE reads in MiXCR, one entry per CDR3 protein. Among 650,000 to 1,000,000 distinct CDR3 sequences listed, 36% were seen once. Notes on this clonotype: The antigen is unknown.

This receptor was identified in a man younger than 35 in good health. Material for sequencing was blood.

The DNA of the CDR3 is TGTGCCAGCAGACTAGCGGGGCCAGAGACCCAGTACTTC. Encoded protein: CASRLAGPETQYF. The chain uses TRBV6-2 or TRBV6-3 and TRBJ2-5; TRBD2 agrees at 10 bases. The CDR3 is 13 amino acids. The V and J ends lost 6 bases and 4 bases, in that order; junction bases with no gene match: 2. Germline CDR1 reads MNHEY; CDR2 reads SVGEGT.